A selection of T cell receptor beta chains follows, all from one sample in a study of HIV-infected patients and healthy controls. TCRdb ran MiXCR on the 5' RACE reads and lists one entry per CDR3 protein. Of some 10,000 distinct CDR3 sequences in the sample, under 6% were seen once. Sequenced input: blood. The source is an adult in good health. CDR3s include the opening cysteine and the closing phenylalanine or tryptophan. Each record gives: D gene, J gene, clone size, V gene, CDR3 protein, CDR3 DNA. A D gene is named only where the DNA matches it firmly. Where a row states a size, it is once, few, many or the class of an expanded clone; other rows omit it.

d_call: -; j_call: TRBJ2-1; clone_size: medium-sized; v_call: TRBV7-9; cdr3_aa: CASSLAGGYNEQFF; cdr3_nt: TGTGCCAGCAGCTTAGCGGGAGGCTACAATGAGCAGTTCTTC
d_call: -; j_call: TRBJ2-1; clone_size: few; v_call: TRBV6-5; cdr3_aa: CASSLGRFNEQFF; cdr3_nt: TGTGCCAGCAGCCTCGGACGTTTCAATGAGCAGTTCTTC
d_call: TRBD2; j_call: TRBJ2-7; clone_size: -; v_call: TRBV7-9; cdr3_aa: CASSLSPSGTYEQYF; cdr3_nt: TGTGCCAGCAGCTTAAGCCCTAGCGGTACCTACGAGCAGTACTTC
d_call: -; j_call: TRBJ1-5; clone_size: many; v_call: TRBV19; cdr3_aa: CASSIEQGGNQPQHF; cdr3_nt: TGTGCCAGTAGTATCGAGCAGGGAGGCAATCAGCCCCAGCATTTT
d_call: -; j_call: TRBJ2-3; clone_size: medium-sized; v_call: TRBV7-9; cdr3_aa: CASSRAESTDTQYF; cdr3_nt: TGTGCCAGCAGCCGAGCGGAGAGCACAGATACGCAGTATTTT
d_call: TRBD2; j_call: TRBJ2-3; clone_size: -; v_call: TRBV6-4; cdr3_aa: CASSDSAGGPDTQYF; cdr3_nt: TGTGCCAGCAGTGACTCAGCGGGAGGGCCAGATACGCAGTATTTT
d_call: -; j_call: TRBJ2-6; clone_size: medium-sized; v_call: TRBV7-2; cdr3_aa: CASSLGIISGANVLTF; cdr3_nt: TGTGCCAGCAGCTTAGGTATTATCTCTGGGGCCAACGTCCTGACTTTC
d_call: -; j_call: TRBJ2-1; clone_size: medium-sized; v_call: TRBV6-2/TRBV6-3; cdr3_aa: CATWAPINNEQFF; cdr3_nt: TGTGCCACCTGGGCTCCTATTAACAATGAGCAGTTCTTC
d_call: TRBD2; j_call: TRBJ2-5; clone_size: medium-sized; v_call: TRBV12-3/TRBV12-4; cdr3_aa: CASSLLREGTQYF; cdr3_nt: TGTGCCAGCAGTCTCCTGCGGGAGGGGACCCAGTACTTC
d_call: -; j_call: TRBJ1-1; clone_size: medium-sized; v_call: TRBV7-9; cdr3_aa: CASSSGSTEAFF; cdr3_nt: TGTGCCAGCAGCAGTGGGAGCACTGAAGCTTTCTTT
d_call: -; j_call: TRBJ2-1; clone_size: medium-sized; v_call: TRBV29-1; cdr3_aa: CSVEWGSLYNEQFF; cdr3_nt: TGCAGCGTTGAATGGGGGTCGCTTTACAATGAGCAGTTCTTC
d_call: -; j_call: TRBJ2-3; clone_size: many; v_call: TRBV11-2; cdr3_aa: CASSFTDTQYF; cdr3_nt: TGTGCCAGCAGCTTCACAGATACGCAGTATTTT
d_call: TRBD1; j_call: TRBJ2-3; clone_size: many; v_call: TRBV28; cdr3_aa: CASTLATDRESEDTQYF; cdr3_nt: TGTGCCAGCACCCTAGCTACCGACAGGGAGAGTGAAGATACGCAGTATTTT
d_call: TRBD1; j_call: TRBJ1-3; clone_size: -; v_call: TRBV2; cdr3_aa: CASSTDRAGNTIYF; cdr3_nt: TGTGCCAGCAGTACGGACAGGGCTGGAAACACCATATATTTT
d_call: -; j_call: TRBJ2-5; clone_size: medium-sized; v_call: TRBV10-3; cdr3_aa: CAISPALLQETQYF; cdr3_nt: TGTGCCATCAGCCCAGCTCTACTCCAAGAGACCCAGTACTTC
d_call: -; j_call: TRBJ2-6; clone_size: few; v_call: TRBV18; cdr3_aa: CASSPPGTGANVLTF; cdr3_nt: TGTGCCAGCTCACCCCCGGGGACTGGGGCCAACGTCCTGACTTTC
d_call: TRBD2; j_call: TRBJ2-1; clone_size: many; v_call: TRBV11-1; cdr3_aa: CASVSSGSVDEQFF; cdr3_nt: TGTGCCAGCGTATCTAGCGGGAGCGTGGATGAGCAGTTCTTC
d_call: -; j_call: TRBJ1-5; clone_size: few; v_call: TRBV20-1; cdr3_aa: CSDSPSLNQPQHF; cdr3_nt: TGCAGTGATTCGCCGAGCTTAAATCAGCCCCAGCATTTT
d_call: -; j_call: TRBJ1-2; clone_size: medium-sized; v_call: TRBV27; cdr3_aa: CASSSRTDNYGYTF; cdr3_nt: TGTGCCAGCAGTTCCAGGACAGATAACTATGGCTACACCTTC
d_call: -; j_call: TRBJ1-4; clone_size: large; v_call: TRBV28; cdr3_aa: CASSLLQNNYEKLFF; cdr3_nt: TGTGCCAGCAGTCTCTTACAGAATAACTATGAAAAACTGTTTTTT
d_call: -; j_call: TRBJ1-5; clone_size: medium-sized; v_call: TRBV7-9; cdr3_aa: CASSLANQPQHF; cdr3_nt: TGTGCCAGCAGCCTAGCGAATCAGCCCCAGCATTTT
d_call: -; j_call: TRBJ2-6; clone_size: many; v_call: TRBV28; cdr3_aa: CASSSLLRNREAGANVLTF; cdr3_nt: TGTGCCAGCAGTTCCTTACTACGAAACAGGGAGGCAGGGGCCAACGTCCTGACTTTC
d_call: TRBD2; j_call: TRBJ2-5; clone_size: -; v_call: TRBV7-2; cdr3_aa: CASSLGSSGKQETQYF; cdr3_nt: TGTGCCAGCAGCTTAGGGTCTAGCGGGAAGCAAGAGACCCAGTACTTC
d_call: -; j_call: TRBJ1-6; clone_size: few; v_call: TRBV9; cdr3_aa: CASSRWFVEEGSSPLHF; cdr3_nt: TGTGCCAGCAGCCGGTGGTTTGTAGAGGAGGGCTCTTCACCCCTCCACTTT
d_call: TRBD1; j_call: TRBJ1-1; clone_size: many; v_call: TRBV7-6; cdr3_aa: CASSLAPPLQGARTEAFF; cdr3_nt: TGTGCCAGCAGCTTAGCGCCCCCCCTACAGGGGGCTCGCACTGAAGCTTTCTTT
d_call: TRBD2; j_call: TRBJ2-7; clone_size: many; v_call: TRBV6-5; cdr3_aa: CASKGGLAGGSYEQYF; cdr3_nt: TGTGCCAGCAAGGGGGGACTAGCGGGAGGGTCCTACGAGCAGTACTTC
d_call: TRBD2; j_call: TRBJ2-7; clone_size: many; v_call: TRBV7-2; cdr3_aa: CASSPRLAGVYEQYF; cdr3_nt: TGTGCCAGCAGCCCGCGACTAGCGGGGGTCTACGAGCAGTACTTC
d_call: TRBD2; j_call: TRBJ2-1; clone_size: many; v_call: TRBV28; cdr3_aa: CASSGMGLAGVYSYNEQFF; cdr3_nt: TGTGCCAGCTCGGGTATGGGGCTAGCGGGGGTATACTCCTACAATGAGCAGTTCTTC
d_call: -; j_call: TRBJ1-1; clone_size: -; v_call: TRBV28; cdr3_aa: CASSSPGLAGLGRTEAFF; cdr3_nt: TGTGCCAGCAGTTCCCCGGGATTGGCAGGTCTCGGGCGCACTGAAGCTTTCTTT
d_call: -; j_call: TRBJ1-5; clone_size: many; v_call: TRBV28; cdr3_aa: CASSLGQYNQPQHF; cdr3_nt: TGTGCCAGCAGTTTAGGGCAGTATAATCAGCCCCAGCATTTT
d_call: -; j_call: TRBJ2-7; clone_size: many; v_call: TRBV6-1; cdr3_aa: CASSEAHKGIGTNEQYF; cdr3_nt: TGTGCCAGCAGTGAAGCGCATAAAGGGATAGGGACAAACGAGCAGTACTTC
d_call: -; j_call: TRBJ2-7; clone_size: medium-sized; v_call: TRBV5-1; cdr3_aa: CASSQGYEQYF; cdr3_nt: TGCGCCAGCAGCCAGGGGTACGAGCAGTACTTC
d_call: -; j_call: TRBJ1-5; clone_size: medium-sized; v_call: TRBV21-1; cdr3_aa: CASSSDPDRDQQPQHF; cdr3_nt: TGTGCCAGCAGCAGTGACCCGGACAGGGACCAACAGCCCCAGCATTTT
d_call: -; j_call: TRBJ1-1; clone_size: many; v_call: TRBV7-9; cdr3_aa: CASSLDLSREAFF; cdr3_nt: TGTGCCAGCAGCTTAGATTTGTCCAGGGAAGCTTTCTTT
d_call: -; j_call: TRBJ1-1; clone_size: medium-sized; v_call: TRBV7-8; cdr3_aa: CASSIEYRAGEAFF; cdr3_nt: TGTGCCAGCAGCATAGAGTACAGGGCGGGGGAAGCTTTCTTT
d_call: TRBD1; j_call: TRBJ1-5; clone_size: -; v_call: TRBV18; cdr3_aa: CASSSLRDRRDQPQHF; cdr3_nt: TGTGCCAGCTCATCCCTCCGGGACAGACGAGACCAGCCCCAGCATTTT
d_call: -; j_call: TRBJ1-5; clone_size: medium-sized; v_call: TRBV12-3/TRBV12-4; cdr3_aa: CASSGRSDSNQPQHF; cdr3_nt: TGTGCCAGCAGTGGCAGGTCCGATAGCAATCAGCCCCAGCATTTT
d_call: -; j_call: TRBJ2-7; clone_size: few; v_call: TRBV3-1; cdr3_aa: CASSVTGTPSYEQYF; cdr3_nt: TGTGCCAGCAGCGTCACCGGGACACCCTCCTACGAGCAGTACTTC
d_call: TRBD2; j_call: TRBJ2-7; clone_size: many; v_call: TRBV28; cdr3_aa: CASSLSGGRPYEQYF; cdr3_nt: TGTGCCAGCAGCCTCTCGGGGGGACGGCCGTACGAGCAGTACTTC
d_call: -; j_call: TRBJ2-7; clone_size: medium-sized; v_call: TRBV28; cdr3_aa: CASSAPGGSYEQYF; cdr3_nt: TGTGCCAGCAGCGCTCCCGGGGGCTCCTACGAGCAGTACTTC
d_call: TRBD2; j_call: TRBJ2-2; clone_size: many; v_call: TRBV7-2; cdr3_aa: CASSSQGLGTGELFF; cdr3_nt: TGTGCCAGCAGCTCACAGGGACTAGGCACCGGGGAGCTGTTTTTT
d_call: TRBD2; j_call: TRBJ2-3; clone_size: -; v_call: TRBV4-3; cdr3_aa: CASSHGREGGRNTQYF; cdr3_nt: TGCGCCAGCAGCCACGGGCGGGAGGGGGGTAGAAATACGCAGTATTTT
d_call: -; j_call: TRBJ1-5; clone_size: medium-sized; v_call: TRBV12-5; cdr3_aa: CASAGGRNQPQHF; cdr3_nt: TGTGCTAGTGCCGGGGGACGCAATCAGCCCCAGCATTTT
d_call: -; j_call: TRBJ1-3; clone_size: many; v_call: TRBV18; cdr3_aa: CASSRANSGNTIYF; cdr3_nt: TGTGCCAGCTCAAGGGCAAACTCTGGAAACACCATATATTTT
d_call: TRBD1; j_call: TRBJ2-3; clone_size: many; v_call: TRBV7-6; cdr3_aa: CASSLGSTGGTDTQYF; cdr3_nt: TGTGCCAGCAGCTTAGGCTCGACAGGGGGCACAGATACGCAGTATTTT
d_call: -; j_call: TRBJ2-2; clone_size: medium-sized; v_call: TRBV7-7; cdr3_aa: CASSVVAVNTGELFF; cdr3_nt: TGTGCCAGCAGCGTGGTGGCAGTAAACACCGGGGAGCTGTTTTTT